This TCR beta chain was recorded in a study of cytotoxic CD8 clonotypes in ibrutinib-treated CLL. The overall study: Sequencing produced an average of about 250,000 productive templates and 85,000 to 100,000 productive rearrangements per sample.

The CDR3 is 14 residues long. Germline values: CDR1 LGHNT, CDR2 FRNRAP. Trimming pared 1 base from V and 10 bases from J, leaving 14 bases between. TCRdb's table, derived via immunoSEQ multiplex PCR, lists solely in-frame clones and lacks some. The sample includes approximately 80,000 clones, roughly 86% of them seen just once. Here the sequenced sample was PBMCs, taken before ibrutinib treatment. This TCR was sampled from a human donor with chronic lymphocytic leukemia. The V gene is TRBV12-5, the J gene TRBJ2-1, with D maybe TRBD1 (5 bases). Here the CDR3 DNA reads TGTGCTAGTGGTTTGGGGGCGACAGATCAAGAGCAGTTCTTC. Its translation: CASGLGATDQEQFF. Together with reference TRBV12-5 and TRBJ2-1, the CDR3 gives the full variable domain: DARVTQTPRHKVTEMGQEVTMRCQPILGHNTVFWYRQTMMQGLELLAYFRNRAPLDDSGMPKDRFSAEMPDATLATLKIQPSEPRDSAVYFCASGLGATDQEQFFGPGTRLTVL.